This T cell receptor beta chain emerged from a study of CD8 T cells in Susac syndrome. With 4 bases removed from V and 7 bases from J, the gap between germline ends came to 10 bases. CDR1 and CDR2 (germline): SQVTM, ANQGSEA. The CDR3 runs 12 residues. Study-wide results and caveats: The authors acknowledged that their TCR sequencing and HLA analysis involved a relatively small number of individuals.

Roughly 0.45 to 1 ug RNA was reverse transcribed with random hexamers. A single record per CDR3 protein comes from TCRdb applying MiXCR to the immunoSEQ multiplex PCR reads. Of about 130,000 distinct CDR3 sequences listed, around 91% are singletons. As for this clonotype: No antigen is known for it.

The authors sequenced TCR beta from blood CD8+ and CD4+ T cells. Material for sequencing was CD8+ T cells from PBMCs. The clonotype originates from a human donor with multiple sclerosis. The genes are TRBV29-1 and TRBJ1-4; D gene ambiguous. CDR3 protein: CSVVAGFEKLFF. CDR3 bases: TGCAGCGTTGTAGCGGGGTTTGAAAAACTGTTTTTT.